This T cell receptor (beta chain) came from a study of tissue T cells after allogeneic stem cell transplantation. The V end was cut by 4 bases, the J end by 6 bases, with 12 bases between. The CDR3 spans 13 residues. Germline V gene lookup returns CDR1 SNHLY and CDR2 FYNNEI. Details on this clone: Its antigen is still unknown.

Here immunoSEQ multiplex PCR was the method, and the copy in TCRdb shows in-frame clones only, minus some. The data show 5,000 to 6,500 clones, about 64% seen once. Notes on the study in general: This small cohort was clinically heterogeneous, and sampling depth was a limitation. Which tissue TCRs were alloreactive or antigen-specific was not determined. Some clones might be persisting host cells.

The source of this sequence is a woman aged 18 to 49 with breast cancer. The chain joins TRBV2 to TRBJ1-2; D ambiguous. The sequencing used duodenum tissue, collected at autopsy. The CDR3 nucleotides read TGTGCCAGCAGTGGGTCCGTTATAGATGGCTACACCTTC. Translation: CASSGSVIDGYTF.